The entry below gives a single T cell receptor beta chain sequence along with its context. Method: immunoSEQ multiplex PCR; TCRdb's copy keeps in-frame clones and lacks some. This sample carries 50,000 to 65,000 clones, 70% to 90% of them seen once, and the ten largest clones take approximately 0.55%. V trimming: 6 bases; J trimming: 3 bases; junction bases outside the gene matches: 6. The CDR3 extends over 15 amino acids. Germline V gene data show CDR1 as MDHEN and CDR2 as SYDVKM. The record originates from a study of OX40 agonist ivuxolimab in advanced cancers. Study overall: Participants averaged 60 years of age (range roughly 20 to 90) and were around 83% male.

Sequences were derived from CD4+ or CD8+ T cells sorted from blood, sampled in a trial of the OX40 agonist ivuxolimab. This TCR came from an adult with an advanced solid tumor such as melanoma, head and neck, liver or kidney cancer. The chain combines TRBV28 with TRBJ2-1; 9 bases line up with TRBD1. The CDR3 is CASSLQGAYYNEQFF. The CDR3 DNA follows: TGTGCCAGCAGCTTACAGGGGGCCTACTACAATGAGCAGTTCTTC.